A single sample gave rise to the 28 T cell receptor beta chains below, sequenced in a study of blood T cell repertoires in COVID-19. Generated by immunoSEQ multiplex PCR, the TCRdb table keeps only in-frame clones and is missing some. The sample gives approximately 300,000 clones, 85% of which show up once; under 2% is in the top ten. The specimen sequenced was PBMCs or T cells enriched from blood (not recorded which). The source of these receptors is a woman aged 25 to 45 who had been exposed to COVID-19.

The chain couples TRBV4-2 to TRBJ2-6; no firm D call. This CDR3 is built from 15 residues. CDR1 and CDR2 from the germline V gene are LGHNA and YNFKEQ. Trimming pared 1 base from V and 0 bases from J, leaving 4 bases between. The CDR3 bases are TGTGCCAGCAGCCAAGTCGGCTCTGGGGCCAACGTCCTGACTTTC. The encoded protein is CASSQVGSGANVLTF.

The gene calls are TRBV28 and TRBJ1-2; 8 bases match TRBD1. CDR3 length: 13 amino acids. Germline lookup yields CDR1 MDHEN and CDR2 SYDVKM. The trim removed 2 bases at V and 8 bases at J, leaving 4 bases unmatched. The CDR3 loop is CASSLARGQGYTF. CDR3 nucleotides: TGTGCCAGCAGTTTAGCCAGGGGGCAAGGCTACACCTTC.

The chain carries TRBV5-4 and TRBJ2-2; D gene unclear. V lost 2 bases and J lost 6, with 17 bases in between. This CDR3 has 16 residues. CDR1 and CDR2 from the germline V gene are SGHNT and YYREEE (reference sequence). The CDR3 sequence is CASSFGRLALSGELFF. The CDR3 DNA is TGTGCCAGCAGCTTTGGCCGTTTGGCTCTGTCCGGGGAGCTGTTTTTT.

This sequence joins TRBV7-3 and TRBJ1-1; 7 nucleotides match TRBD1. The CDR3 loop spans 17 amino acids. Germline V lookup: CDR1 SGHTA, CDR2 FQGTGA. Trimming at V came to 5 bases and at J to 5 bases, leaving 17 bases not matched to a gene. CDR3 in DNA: TGTGCCAGCAGCCCGGATTACCCCTTACGACAGGGTACTGAAGCTTTCTTT. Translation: CASSPDYPLRQGTEAFF.

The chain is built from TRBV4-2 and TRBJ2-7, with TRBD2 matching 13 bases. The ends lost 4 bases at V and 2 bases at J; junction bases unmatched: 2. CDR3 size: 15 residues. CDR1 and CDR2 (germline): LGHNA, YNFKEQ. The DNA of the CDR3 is TGTGCCAGCAGCCGGACTAGCGGGGGACCCTACGAGCAGTACTTC. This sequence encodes CASSRTSGGPYEQYF.

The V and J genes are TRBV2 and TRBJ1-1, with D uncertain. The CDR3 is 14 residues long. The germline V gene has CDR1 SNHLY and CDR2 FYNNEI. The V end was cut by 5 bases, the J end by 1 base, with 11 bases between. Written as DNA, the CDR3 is TGTGCCAGCAGTCGGGAAGGAAGGAACACTGAAGCTTTCTTT. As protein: CASSREGRNTEAFF.

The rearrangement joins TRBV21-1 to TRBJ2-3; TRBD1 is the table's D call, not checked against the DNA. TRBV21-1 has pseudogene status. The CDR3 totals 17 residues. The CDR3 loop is CASSTRTGQGFADTQYF. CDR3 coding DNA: TGTGCCAGCAGCACACGTACGGGACAGGGGTTCGCAGATACGCAGTATTTT.

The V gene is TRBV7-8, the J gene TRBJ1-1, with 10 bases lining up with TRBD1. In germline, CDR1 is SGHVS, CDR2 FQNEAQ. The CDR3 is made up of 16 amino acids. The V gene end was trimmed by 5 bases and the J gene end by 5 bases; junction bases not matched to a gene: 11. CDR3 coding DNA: TGTGCCAGCAGCCCCGGGACAGGGGAAAGTACAACTGAAGCTTTCTTT. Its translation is CASSPGTGESTTEAFF.

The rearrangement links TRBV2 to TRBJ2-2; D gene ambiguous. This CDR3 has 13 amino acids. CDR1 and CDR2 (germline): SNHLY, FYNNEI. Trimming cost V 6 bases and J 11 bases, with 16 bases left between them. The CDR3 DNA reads TGTGCCAGCAGAGTGGCAGGCCCGACCGAGCTGTTTTTT. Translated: CASRVAGPTELFF. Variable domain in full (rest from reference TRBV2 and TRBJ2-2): EPEVTQTPSHQVTQMGQEVILRCVPISNHLYFYWYRQILGQKVEFLVSFYNNEISEKSEIFDDQFSVERPDGSNFTLKIRSTKLEDSAMYFCASRVAGPTELFFGEGSRLTVL.

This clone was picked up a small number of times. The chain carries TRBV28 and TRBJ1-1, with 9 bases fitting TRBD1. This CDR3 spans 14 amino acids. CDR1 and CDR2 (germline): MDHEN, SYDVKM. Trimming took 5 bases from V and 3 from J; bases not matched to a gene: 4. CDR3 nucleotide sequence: TGTGCCAGCAGTATGACAGGGGGGTACACTGAAGCTTTCTTT. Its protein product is CASSMTGGYTEAFF.

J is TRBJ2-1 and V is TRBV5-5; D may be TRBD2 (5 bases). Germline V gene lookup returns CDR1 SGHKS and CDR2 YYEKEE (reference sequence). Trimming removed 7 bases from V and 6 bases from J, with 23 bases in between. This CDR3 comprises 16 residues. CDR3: CASGLAVPVQGNEQFF. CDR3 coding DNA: TGTGCCAGCGGACTGGCAGTTCCGGTACAAGGCAATGAGCAGTTCTTC.

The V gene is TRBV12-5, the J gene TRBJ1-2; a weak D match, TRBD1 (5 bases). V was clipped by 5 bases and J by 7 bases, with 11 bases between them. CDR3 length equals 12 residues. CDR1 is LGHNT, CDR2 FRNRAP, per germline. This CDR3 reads CASGDLGRGYTF. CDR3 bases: TGTGCTAGTGGTGACTTGGGGCGTGGCTACACCTTC.

CDR3 in amino acids: CASSLGPGELFF. CDR3 bases: TGTGCCAGCAGCTTAGGGCCCGGGGAGCTGTTTTTT. V usage is TRBV7-3 and J usage is TRBJ2-2; no clear D. The length of the CDR3 is 12 residues. The germline V gene encodes CDR1 SGHTA and CDR2 FQGTGA. Trimming removed 2 bases from V and 6 bases from J, with 4 bases in between.

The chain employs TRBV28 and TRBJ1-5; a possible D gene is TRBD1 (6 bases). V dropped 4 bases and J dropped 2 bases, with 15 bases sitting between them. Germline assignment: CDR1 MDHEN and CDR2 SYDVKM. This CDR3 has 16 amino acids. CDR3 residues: CASSSAWGQGNQPQHF. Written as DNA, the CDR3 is TGTGCCAGCAGTTCCGCGTGGGGGCAGGGCAATCAGCCCCAGCATTTT. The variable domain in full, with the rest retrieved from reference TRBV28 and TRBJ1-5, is DVKVTQSSRYLVKRTGEKVFLECVQDMDHENMFWYRQDPGLGLRLIYFSYDVKMKEKGDIPEGYSVSREKKERFSLILESASTNQTSMYLCASSSAWGQGNQPQHFGDGTRLSIL.

The CDR3: CASSQEGGNGNQPQHF. The CDR3 nucleotides read TGTGCCAGCAGCCAAGAGGGGGGGAACGGGAATCAGCCCCAGCATTTT. This chain links TRBV4-2 with TRBJ1-5, with D maybe TRBD1 (5 bases). V shed 0 bases and J shed 4 bases, with 13 bases lying between them. The CDR3 loop spans 16 amino acids. Germline lookup yields CDR1 LGHNA and CDR2 YNFKEQ.

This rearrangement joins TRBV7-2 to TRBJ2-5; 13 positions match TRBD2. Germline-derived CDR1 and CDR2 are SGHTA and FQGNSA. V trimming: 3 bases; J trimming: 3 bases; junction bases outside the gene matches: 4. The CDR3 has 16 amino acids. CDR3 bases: TGTGCCAGCAGCTTGGGACTAGCGGGATCCAAAGAGACCCAGTACTTC. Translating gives CASSLGLAGSKETQYF. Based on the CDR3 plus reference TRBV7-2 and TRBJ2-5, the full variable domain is GAGVSQSPSNKVTEKGKDVELRCDPISGHTALYWYRQSLGQGLEFLIYFQGNSAPDKSGLPSDRFSAERTGGSVSTLTIQRTQQEDSAVYLCASSLGLAGSKETQYFGPGTRLLVL.

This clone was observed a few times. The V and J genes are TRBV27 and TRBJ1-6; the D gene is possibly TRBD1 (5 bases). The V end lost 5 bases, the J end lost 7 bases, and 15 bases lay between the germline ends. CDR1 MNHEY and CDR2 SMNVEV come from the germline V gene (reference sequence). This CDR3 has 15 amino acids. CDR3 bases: TGTGCCAGCAGTACGGAGACTCCAGGGAATTCACCCCTCCACTTT. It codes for CASSTETPGNSPLHF.

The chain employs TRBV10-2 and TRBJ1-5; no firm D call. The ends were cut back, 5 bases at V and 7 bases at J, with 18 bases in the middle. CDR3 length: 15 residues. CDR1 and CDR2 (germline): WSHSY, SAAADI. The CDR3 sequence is CASSRSQGGLQPQHF. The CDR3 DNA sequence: TGCGCCAGCAGTCGCAGCCAAGGAGGATTGCAGCCCCAGCATTTT.

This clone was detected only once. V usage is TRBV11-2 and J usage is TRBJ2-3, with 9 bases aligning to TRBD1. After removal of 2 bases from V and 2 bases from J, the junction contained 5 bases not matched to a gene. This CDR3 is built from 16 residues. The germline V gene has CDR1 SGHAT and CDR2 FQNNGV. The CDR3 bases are TGTGCCAGCAGCTTATCGGACAGGGGTCTCACAGATACGCAGTATTTT. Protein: CASSLSDRGLTDTQYF. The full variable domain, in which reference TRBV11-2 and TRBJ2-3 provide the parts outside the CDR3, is EAGVAQSPRYKIIEKRQSVAFWCNPISGHATLYWYQQILGQGPKLLIQFQNNGVVDDSQLPKDRFSAERLKGVDSTLKIQPAKLEDSAVYLCASSLSDRGLTDTQYFGPGTRLTVL.

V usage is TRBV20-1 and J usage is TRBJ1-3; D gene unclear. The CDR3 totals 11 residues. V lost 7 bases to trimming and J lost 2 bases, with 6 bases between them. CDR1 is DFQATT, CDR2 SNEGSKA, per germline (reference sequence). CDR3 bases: TGCAGTGGGCAGACTGGAAACACCATATATTTT. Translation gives CSGQTGNTIYF.

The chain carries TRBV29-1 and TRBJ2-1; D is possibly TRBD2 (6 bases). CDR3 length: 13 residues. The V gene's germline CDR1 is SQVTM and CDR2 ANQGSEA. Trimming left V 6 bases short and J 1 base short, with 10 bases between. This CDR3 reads CSVAGGSYNEQFF. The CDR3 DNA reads TGCAGCGTCGCCGGGGGTTCCTACAATGAGCAGTTCTTC.

This chain's CDR3 is CASSIVPGPRTDTQYF. The CDR3 nucleotides read TGTGCCAGTAGTATAGTTCCAGGGCCGCGAACAGATACGCAGTATTTT. The rearrangement uses TRBV19 and TRBJ2-3, with D perhaps TRBD1 (5 bases). In germline, CDR1 is LNHDA, CDR2 SQIVND (reference sequence). The CDR3 length is 16 residues. Between the trimmed V and J ends, which lost 1 base and 3 bases, there was a span of 14 bases.

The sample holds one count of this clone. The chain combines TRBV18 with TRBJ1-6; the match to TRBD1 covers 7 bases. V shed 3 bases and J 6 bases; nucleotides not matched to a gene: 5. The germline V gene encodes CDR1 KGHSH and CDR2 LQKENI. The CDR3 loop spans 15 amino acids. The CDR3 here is CASSPDRDGNSPLHF. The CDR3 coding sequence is TGTGCCAGCTCACCCGACAGGGACGGTAATTCACCCCTCCACTTT.

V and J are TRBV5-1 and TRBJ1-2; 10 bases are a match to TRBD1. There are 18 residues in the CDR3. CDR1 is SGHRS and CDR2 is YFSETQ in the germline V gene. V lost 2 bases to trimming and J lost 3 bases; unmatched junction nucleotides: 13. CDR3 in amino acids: CASSFIQVQTGGYYGYTF. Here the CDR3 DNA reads TGCGCCAGCAGCTTCATTCAAGTCCAGACAGGGGGCTACTATGGCTACACCTTC.

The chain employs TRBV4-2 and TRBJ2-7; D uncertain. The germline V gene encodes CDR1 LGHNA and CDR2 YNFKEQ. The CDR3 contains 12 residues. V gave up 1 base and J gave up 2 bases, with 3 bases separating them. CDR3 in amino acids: CASSQGPYEQYF. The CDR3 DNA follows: TGTGCCAGCAGCCAAGGGCCCTACGAGCAGTACTTC.

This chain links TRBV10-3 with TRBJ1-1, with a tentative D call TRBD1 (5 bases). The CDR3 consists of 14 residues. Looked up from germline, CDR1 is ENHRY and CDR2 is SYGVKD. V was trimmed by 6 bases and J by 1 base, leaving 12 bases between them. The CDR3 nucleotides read TGTGCCATCAGGGGTTTAGGGGAGAACACTGAAGCTTTCTTT. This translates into CAIRGLGENTEAFF.

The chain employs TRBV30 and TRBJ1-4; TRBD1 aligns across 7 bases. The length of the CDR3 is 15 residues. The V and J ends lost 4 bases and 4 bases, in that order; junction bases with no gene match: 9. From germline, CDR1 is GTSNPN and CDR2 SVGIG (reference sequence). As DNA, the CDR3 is TGTGCCTGGAAACGTACCGGGACAGTTAATGAAAAACTGTTTTTT. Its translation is CAWKRTGTVNEKLFF.

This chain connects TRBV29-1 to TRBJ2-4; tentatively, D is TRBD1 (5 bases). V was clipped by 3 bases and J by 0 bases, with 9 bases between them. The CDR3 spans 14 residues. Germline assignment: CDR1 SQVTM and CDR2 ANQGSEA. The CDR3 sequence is CSVEDTLAKNIQYF. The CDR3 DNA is TGCAGCGTTGAGGACACCCTAGCCAAAAACATTCAGTACTTC.